This is a list of T cell receptor beta chains from one sample in a study of cytomegalovirus exposure and HLA in healthy donors. Profiling relied on immunoSEQ multiplex PCR, and the TCRdb table lists in-frame clones only, not all of them. The table shows fewer than 200,000 clones, with approximately 81% occurring only once. Sequencing was carried out using PBMCs. Source of these receptors: a man aged 30-40 years in good health and CMV-seronegative. CDR3s include the opening cysteine and the closing phenylalanine or tryptophan. A D gene is named only where the DNA matches it firmly. Rows give clone size only sometimes, using once, few, many, or a class for an expanded clone.

size,J,V,D,DNA,CDR3
NA,TRBJ1-5,TRBV6-1,NA,TGTGCCAGCAGTTCCCAGAACAATCAGCCCCAGCATTTT,CASSSQNNQPQHF
NA,TRBJ2-3,TRBV7-9,TRBD2,TGTGCCAGCAGCTCAACTAGCGGGAGATATGTTGAAGATACGCAGTATTTT,CASSSTSGRYVEDTQYF
NA,TRBJ1-4,TRBV18,TRBD1,TGTGCCAGCTCGCTGGACAGGGCTGGTTCTAATGAAAAACTGTTTTTT,CASSLDRAGSNEKLFF
NA,TRBJ1-5,TRBV12-5,NA,TGTGCTAGTGGCCCTGACAGTAAGGTCCAGCATTTT,CASGPDSKVQHF
NA,TRBJ1-1,TRBV4-1,NA,TGCGCCAGCAGCCAAGAACAAGATATGAACACTGAAGCTTTCTTT,CASSQEQDMNTEAFF
NA,TRBJ2-7,TRBV10-1,TRBD1,TGCGCCAGCAGTCCCGGACAGGGGATCCCCTACGAGCAGTACTTC,CASSPGQGIPYEQYF
NA,TRBJ2-5,TRBV5-1,NA,TGCGCCAGCAGCCCCTTGACAGACCAAGAGACCCAGTACTTC,CASSPLTDQETQYF
NA,TRBJ2-4,TRBV19,NA,TGTGCCAGTAGTATAGGGCTAGCCAAAAACATTCAGTACTTC,CASSIGLAKNIQYF
NA,TRBJ2-7,TRBV5-1,TRBD1,TGCGCCAGCAGCACCCCGACAGGGTCCTACGAGCAGTACTTC,CASSTPTGSYEQYF
NA,TRBJ2-4,TRBV12-5,NA,TGTGCTAGTGGTTTGGGGGGGACTGTTGGGGACATTCAGTACTTC,CASGLGGTVGDIQYF
once,TRBJ1-6,TRBV4-1,NA,TGCGCCAGTGGGGAACAGGCGGCCAATAATTCACCCCTCCACTTT,CASGEQAANNSPLHF
NA,TRBJ1-2,TRBV27,NA,TGTGCCAGCAGTCCGACAGACTTCTATGGCTACACCTTC,CASSPTDFYGYTF
NA,TRBJ2-1,TRBV19,TRBD1,TGTGCCAGGCCCGGGACAGGCGAACACAATGAGCAGTTCTTC,CARPGTGEHNEQFF
NA,TRBJ1-2,TRBV9,NA,TGTGCCAGCAGCGTAGGGTCCGGAGATGGCTACACCTTC,CASSVGSGDGYTF
NA,TRBJ2-7,TRBV10-2,TRBD1,TGCGCCAGCAGTGACAGGGGGTACGAGCAGTACTTC,CASSDRGYEQYF
NA,TRBJ2-3,TRBV9,TRBD2,TGTGCCAGCAGCGGACTAGCAGAGCCCCGTCCTAGCACAGATACGCAGTATTTT,CASSGLAEPRPSTDTQYF
once,TRBJ2-7,TRBV6-6,NA,TGTGCCAGCAGTTACTCGGCAGGTTCCTCCTACGAGCAGTACTTC,CASSYSAGSSYEQYF
NA,TRBJ2-7,TRBV30,NA,TGTGCCTGGAGGAGAGCAGGGATTCAGTACGAGCAGTACTTC,CAWRRAGIQYEQYF
NA,TRBJ1-3,TRBV6-5,NA,TGTGCCAGCAGGCCAGTCTCTGGAAACACCATATATTTT,CASRPVSGNTIYF
NA,TRBJ1-2,TRBV5-1,TRBD1,TGCGCCAGCAGCTCCGACAGGGGTGATGGCTACACCTTC,CASSSDRGDGYTF
NA,TRBJ1-3,TRBV7-2,NA,TGTGCCAGCAGCATAGGGGTGGGCATCCCCCCCTCTGGAAACACCATATATTTT,CASSIGVGIPPSGNTIYF